The 23 T cell receptor beta chains in this list originate from one sample, sequenced in a study of neurological immune-mediated disorders. MiXCR, run by TCRdb on the 5' RACE reads, gives a single entry per CDR3 protein. In the table there are 25,000 to 30,000 distinct CDR3 sequences, 15% to 20% of which are singletons. Specified time point: technical triplicate 3. The sequencing sample was made of CD4+ T cells from blood. The receptor source for this set is a female donor with HTLV-1-associated myelopathy (HAM/TSP).

For this clonotype: One base away lies a much larger clone, so this may be a sequencing read error. This chain connects TRBV20-1 to TRBJ2-7; TRBD1 might be the D (7 bases). Trimming took off 5 bases at V and 7 bases at J, with 15 bases between the two ends. Per germline, CDR1 DFQATT and CDR2 SNEGSKA (reference sequence). This CDR3 contains 12 residues. This CDR3 reads CSAAGGRGEQYF. In DNA, the CDR3 is TGCAGTGCTGCAGGGGGTCGGGGGGAGCAGTACTTC.

This clonotype was detected many times. V usage is TRBV10-3 and J usage is TRBJ2-5; D gene ambiguous. The V end was cut by 3 bases, the J end by 4 bases, with 12 bases between. From germline, CDR1 is ENHRY and CDR2 SYGVKD. The CDR3 contains 14 residues. DNA for the CDR3: TGTGCCATCAGTGAAGCGATGACGATAGAGACCCAGTACTTC. Its translation: CAISEAMTIETQYF.

This clonotype has a count of ten or more. V is TRBV6-5 and J is TRBJ2-7, with a possible D match to TRBD2 (5 bases). Deletions cut 5 bases from V and 0 bases from J, with 11 bases between. The CDR3 extends over 14 amino acids. CDR1 and CDR2 (germline): MNHEY, SVGAGI. DNA for the CDR3: TGTGCCAGCAGTACTAGGACGAACTCCTACGAGCAGTACTTC. Amino acids: CASSTRTNSYEQYF.

The chain recombines TRBV7-3 with TRBJ1-5; TRBD1 aligns across 8 bases. The CDR3 consists of 15 residues. Germline trimming cut 3 bases from V and 5 bases from J; bases unmatched to any gene: 6. Germline V gene sequence: CDR1 SGHTA, CDR2 FQGTGA. The CDR3, as DNA: TGTGCCAGCAGCTTCACCGGACAGGGTGATCAGCCCCAGCATTTT. As protein: CASSFTGQGDQPQHF.

At least ten counts were recorded for this clonotype. The genes are TRBV29-1 and TRBJ2-2; 8 bases fit TRBD2. The CDR3 runs 16 residues. The germline V gene has CDR1 SQVTM and CDR2 ANQGSEA. Losses at the gene ends were 7 bases for V and 5 bases for J; bases not matched to a gene: 15. This chain's CDR3 is CSASGAGAPITGELFF. The CDR3 DNA sequence: TGCAGCGCCTCCGGAGCGGGGGCCCCCATTACCGGGGAGCTGTTTTTT.

Sample share makes this clonotype medium-sized. V and J are TRBV5-1 and TRBJ1-1; D gene ambiguous. The germline gives CDR1 SGHRS, CDR2 YFSETQ. This CDR3 is built from 13 residues. The V end was cut by 0 bases, the J end by 7 bases, with 10 bases between. CDR3 sequence reads: CASSLGAEGEAFF. The DNA for the CDR3 is TGCGCCAGCAGCTTGGGGGCAGAGGGTGAAGCTTTCTTT.

On this clonotype itself: The DNA is omitted, as the CDR3 cannot be located on it reliably, and the CDR3 follows TCRdb's listing. V and J are TRBV5-1 and TRBJ2-2; the D call TRBD1 from the table was never checked on the DNA. The germline V gene has CDR1 SGHRS and CDR2 YFSETQ. The CDR3 region is 22 residues in length, termini included. The CDR3 protein is CASSFYICSAREVGGRVGELFF.

The chain couples TRBV11-3 to TRBJ2-2; D is unresolved. The V gene's germline CDR1 is SGHNT and CDR2 YENEEA. Trimming took off 4 bases at V and 3 bases at J, with 3 bases between the two ends. The CDR3 sequence is 12 residues long. CDR3 residues: CASSSYTGELFF. DNA of the CDR3: TGTGCCAGCAGCTCCTACACCGGGGAGCTGTTTTTT.

This clonotype is medium-sized by share. The chain recombines TRBV29-1 with TRBJ2-3, with 9 bases aligning to TRBD2. There are 13 residues in the CDR3. The V segment lost 4 bases and the J segment 6 bases; nucleotides outside the gene matches: 5. Germline values: CDR1 SQVTM, CDR2 ANQGSEA. The CDR3 reads CSVGSSGMDTQYF. The CDR3, as DNA: TGCAGCGTTGGGTCTAGCGGGATGGATACGCAGTATTTT.

This clonotype was found many times. The V and J genes are TRBV3-1 and TRBJ2-1; 8 bases align to TRBD2. Per the germline V gene, CDR1 is LGHDT and CDR2 is YNNKEL (reference sequence). The CDR3 consists of 15 residues. The ends lost 3 bases at V and 9 bases at J; junction bases unmatched: 10. CDR3 protein: CASSQSGGRSAEQFF. The CDR3 DNA follows: TGTGCCAGCAGCCAGAGCGGCGGGAGGTCGGCTGAGCAGTTCTTC.

The table lists this clonotype with many counts. The J gene is TRBJ2-3, the V gene TRBV29-1; maybe TRBD2 (7 bases). The germline V gene has CDR1 SQVTM and CDR2 ANQGSEA. The V end was cut by 8 bases, the J end by 2 bases, with 23 bases between. There are 16 residues in the CDR3. Here the CDR3 reads CSSSPLAGGPTDTQYF. The CDR3 DNA follows: TGCAGCTCCTCACCCCTGGCCGGGGGGCCCACAGATACGCAGTATTTT.

Ten or more counts support this clonotype. V and J are TRBV20-1 and TRBJ2-1; either TRBD1 or TRBD2 may supply D (5 bases each). The ends were cut back, 3 bases at V and 8 bases at J, with 20 bases in the middle. This CDR3 contains 15 residues. CDR1 and CDR2 from the germline V gene are DFQATT and SNEGSKA (reference sequence). As DNA, the CDR3 is TGCAGTGCTAGTACCCACGGGGCTAGCCTCGATGAGCAGTTCTTC. This gives the protein CSASTHGASLDEQFF.

This clonotype came up many times. The chain uses TRBV7-9 and TRBJ2-1, with a possible D match to TRBD2 (6 bases). Trimming took 0 bases from V and 10 from J, leaving 10 bases between them. The germline V gene encodes CDR1 SEHNR and CDR2 FQNEAQ (reference sequence). The CDR3 has 13 residues. CDR3 loop: CASSLAGRGEQFF. CDR3 nucleotide sequence: TGTGCCAGCAGCTTAGCGGGGCGGGGAGAGCAGTTCTTC. The entire variable domain, with the rest obtained from reference TRBV7-9 and TRBJ2-1, is as follows: DTGVSQNPRHKITKRGQNVTFRCDPISEHNRLYWYRQTLGQGPEFLTYFQNEAQLEKSRLLSDRFSAERPKGSFSTLEIQRTEQGDSAMYLCASSLAGRGEQFFGPGTRLTVL.

This clonotype is judged medium-sized. This chain connects TRBV2 to TRBJ2-3; D is unclear. The CDR3 runs 13 residues. CDR1 and CDR2 from the germline V gene are SNHLY and FYNNEI. Trimming left V 4 bases short and J 5 bases short, with 10 bases between. The CDR3 sequence: CASSVVGIDTQYF. In nucleotides, the CDR3 is TGTGCCAGCAGTGTTGTAGGGATAGATACGCAGTATTTT. The whole variable domain, filled in from reference TRBV2 and TRBJ2-3, reads EPEVTQTPSHQVTQMGQEVILRCVPISNHLYFYWYRQILGQKVEFLVSFYNNEISEKSEIFDDQFSVERPDGSNFTLKIRSTKLEDSAMYFCASSVVGIDTQYFGPGTRLTVL.

This CDR3 is CASSLIAGNEQYF. In nucleotides, the CDR3 is TGTGCCAGCAGCTTAATTGCAGGGAACGAGCAGTACTTC. The chain carries TRBV7-2 and TRBJ2-7; possible D gene TRBD1, 5 bases. Germline-derived CDR1 and CDR2 are SGHTA and FQGNSA. The V end was cut by 2 bases, the J end by 5 bases, with 10 bases between. The CDR3 totals 13 residues.

This clonotype has a count of ten or more. V is TRBV5-1 and J is TRBJ2-2; no clear D. The CDR3 is 14 residues long. Between the trimmed V and J ends, which lost 1 base and 8 bases, there was a span of 12 bases. Germline lookup yields CDR1 SGHRS and CDR2 YFSETQ. The CDR3 reads CASSLYQASGELFF. The CDR3 DNA is TGCGCCAGCAGCTTGTACCAGGCCTCGGGGGAGCTGTTTTTT.

At least ten counts were recorded for this clonotype. The chain carries TRBV7-2 and TRBJ2-1; D remains ambiguous. CDR3 length: 16 residues. V lost 2 bases, J lost 1 base, and 12 bases lay in between. Germline values: CDR1 SGHTA, CDR2 FQGNSA. CDR3 DNA sequence: TGTGCCAGCAGCTTATTGGTATGGGGATCCTACAATGAGCAGTTCTTC. Protein product: CASSLLVWGSYNEQFF.

At least ten counts were recorded for this clonotype. The chain links TRBV7-9 to TRBJ2-5, with D hard to call. The CDR3 extends over 13 amino acids. The germline V and J ends were trimmed by 3 bases and 4 bases, with 9 bases remaining between them. Germline V gene lookup returns CDR1 SEHNR and CDR2 FQNEAQ (reference sequence). The CDR3 sequence is CASSLGTSETQYF. For the CDR3, the DNA is TGTGCCAGCAGCTTGGGAACCTCAGAGACCCAGTACTTC.

This clonotype was seen at least ten times. This chain uses TRBV20-1 with TRBJ1-2; 8 nucleotides match TRBD1. There are 14 residues in the CDR3. J was trimmed by 4 bases and V by 0 bases; bases with no gene match: 4. In germline, CDR1 is DFQATT, CDR2 SNEGSKA (reference sequence). The CDR3 sequence is CSARDLGQGYGYTF. In DNA form, the CDR3 reads TGCAGTGCTAGAGACCTCGGACAGGGCTATGGCTACACCTTC.

Points on this clonotype: Sequence at one end of the junction differs from germline and may be a read error. The V and J genes are TRBV12-5 and TRBJ1-5, with 10 bases identical to TRBD1. This CDR3 comprises 16 residues. CDR1 LGHNT and CDR2 FRNRAP come from the germline V gene. The CDR3: CASGPYGTGVDQHQHF. The DNA of the CDR3 is TGTGCTAGTGGTCCCTACGGGACAGGGGTGGATCAGCACCAGCATTTT.

This clonotype has ten or more counts. V gene TRBV20-1 combines with J gene TRBJ2-3, with D maybe TRBD1 (5 bases). V was cut by 5 bases and J by 0 bases, with 15 bases left in between. CDR3 length: 15 amino acids. The germline V gene encodes CDR1 DFQATT and CDR2 SNEGSKA (reference sequence). This CDR3 reads CSASRQQGSTDTQYF. CDR3 DNA sequence: TGCAGTGCTTCCCGACAGCAAGGAAGCACAGATACGCAGTATTTT.

This clonotype was picked up many times. The V and J genes are TRBV5-1 and TRBJ1-4, with D possibly matching TRBD1 (5 bases). The CDR3 runs to 15 residues. Germline CDR1 SGHRS, CDR2 YFSETQ. V lost 4 bases to trimming and J lost 0 bases, with 10 bases between them. DNA for the CDR3: TGCGCCAGCAGCGGGGCCGTCGCAACTAATGAAAAACTGTTTTTT. Translating gives CASSGAVATNEKLFF.

This clonotype showed up many times. CDR3 bases: TGTGCCAGCTCACCAAGGACTAGCGACGAGCAGTACTTC. Residues: CASSPRTSDEQYF. The chain recombines TRBV18 with TRBJ2-7, with 9 nucleotides matching TRBD2. CDR1 and CDR2 (germline): KGHSH, LQKENI. The CDR3 length is 13 residues. The ends lost 2 bases at V and 5 bases at J; junction bases unmatched: 1.